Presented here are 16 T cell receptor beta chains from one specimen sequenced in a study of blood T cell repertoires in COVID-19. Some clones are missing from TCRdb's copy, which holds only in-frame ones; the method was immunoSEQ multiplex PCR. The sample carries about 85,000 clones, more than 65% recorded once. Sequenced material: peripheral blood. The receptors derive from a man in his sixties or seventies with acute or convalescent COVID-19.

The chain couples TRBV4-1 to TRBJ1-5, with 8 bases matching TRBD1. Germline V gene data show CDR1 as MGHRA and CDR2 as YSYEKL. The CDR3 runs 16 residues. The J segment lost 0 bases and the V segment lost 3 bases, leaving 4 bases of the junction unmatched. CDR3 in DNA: TGCGCCAGCAGCCATAGGACAGGGAATAGCAATCAGCCCCAGCATTTT. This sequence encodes CASSHRTGNSNQPQHF.

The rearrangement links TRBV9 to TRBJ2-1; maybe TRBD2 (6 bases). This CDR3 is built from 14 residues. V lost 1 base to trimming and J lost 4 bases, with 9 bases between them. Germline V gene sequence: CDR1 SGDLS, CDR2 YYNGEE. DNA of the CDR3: TGTGCCAGCAGCGTAAGGCTAGCGTACAATGAGCAGTTCTTC. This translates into CASSVRLAYNEQFF.

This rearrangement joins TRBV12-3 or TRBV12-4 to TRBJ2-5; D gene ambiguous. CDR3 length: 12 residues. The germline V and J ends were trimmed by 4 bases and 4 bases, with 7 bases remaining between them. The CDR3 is CASSYARETQYF. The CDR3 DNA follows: TGTGCCAGCAGTTACGCGAGAGAGACCCAGTACTTC.

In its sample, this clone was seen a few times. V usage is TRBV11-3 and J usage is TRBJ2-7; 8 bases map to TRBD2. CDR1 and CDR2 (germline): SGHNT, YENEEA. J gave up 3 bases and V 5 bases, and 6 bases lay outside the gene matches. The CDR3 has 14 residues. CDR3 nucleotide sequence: TGTGCCAGCAGCGGGACTAGTTTTTACTACGAGCAGTACTTC. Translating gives CASSGTSFYYEQYF.

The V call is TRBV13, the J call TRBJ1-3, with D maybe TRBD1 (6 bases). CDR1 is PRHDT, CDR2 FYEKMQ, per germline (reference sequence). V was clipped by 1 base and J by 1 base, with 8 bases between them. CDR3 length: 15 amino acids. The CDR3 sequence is CASSLAGASGNTIYF. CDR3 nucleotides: TGTGCCAGCAGCTTAGCAGGGGCTTCTGGAAACACCATATATTTT. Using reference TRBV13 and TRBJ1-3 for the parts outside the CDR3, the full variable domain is AAGVIQSPRHLIKEKRETATLKCYPIPRHDTVYWYQQGPGQDPQFLISFYEKMQSDKGSIPDRFSAQQFSDYHSELNMSSLELGDSALYFCASSLAGASGNTIYFGEGSWLTVV.

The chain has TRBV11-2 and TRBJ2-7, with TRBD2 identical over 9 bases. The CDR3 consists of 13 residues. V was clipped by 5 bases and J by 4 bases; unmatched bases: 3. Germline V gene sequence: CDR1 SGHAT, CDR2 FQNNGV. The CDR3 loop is CASSPSGEYEQYF. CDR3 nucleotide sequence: TGTGCCAGCAGCCCTAGCGGGGAATACGAGCAGTACTTC.

This CDR3 is CATSDTTPQGASNGYTF. The CDR3 DNA is TGTGCCACCAGTGATACGACGCCACAGGGGGCAAGTAATGGCTACACCTTC. This chain connects TRBV24-1 to TRBJ1-2; 9 bases are shared with TRBD1. The CDR3 contains 17 residues. The germline gives CDR1 KGHDR, CDR2 SFDVKD. J was trimmed by 6 bases and V by 3 bases; bases with no gene match: 13.

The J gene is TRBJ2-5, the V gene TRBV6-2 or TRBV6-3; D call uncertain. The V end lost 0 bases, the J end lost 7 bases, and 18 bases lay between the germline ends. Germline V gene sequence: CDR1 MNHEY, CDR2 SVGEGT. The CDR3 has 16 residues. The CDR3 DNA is TGTGCCAGCAGTTACTCAATTCGTAGTGCGGAAGGGACCCAGTACTTC. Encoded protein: CASSYSIRSAEGTQYF.

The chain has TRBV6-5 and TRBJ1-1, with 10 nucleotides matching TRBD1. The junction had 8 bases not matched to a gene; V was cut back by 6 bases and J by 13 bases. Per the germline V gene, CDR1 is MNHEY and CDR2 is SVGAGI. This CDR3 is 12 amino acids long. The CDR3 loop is CASRRGQGIVFF. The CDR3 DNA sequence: TGTGCCAGCAGACGGGGACAGGGGATTGTTTTCTTT.

The CDR3 loop reads CASSFWGLANYGYTF. CDR3 in DNA: TGTGCCAGCAGCTTTTGGGGACTAGCTAACTATGGCTACACCTTC. The rearrangement links TRBV5-5 to TRBJ1-2; possibly TRBD1 for D (5 bases). The CDR3 consists of 15 residues. The germline V gene encodes CDR1 SGHKS and CDR2 YYEKEE (reference sequence). The V end was cut by 2 bases, the J end by 0 bases, with 11 bases between.

CDR3 residues: CASARTGRTEAFF. In nucleotides, the CDR3 is TGTGCCTCCGCCAGAACAGGGCGCACTGAAGCTTTCTTT. The rearrangement links TRBV19 to TRBJ1-1, with a possible D match to TRBD1 (6 bases). Germline loops: CDR1 LNHDA, CDR2 SQIVND (reference sequence). V gave up 11 bases and J gave up 4 bases, with 17 bases separating them. The CDR3 contains 13 residues.

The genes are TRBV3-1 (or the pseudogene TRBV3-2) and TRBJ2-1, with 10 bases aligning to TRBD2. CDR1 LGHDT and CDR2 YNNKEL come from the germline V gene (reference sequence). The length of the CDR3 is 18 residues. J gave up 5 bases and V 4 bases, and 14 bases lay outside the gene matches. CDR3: CASSRRSQLAGLNNEQFF. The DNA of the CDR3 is TGTGCCAGCAGCCGTCGATCCCAACTAGCGGGGCTAAACAATGAGCAGTTCTTC.

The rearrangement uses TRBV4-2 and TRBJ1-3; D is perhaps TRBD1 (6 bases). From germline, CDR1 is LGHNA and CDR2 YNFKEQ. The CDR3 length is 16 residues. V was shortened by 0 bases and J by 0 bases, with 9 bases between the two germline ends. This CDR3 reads CASSQDSTGSGNTIYF. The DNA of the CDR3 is TGTGCCAGCAGCCAAGATTCGACAGGCTCTGGAAACACCATATATTTT.

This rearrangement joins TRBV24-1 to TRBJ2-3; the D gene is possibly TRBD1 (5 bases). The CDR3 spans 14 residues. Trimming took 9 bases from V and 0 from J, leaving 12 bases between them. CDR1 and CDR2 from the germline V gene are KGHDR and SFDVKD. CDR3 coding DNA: TGTGCCACCGGAAAGGGGCGTAGCACAGATACGCAGTATTTT. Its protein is CATGKGRSTDTQYF.

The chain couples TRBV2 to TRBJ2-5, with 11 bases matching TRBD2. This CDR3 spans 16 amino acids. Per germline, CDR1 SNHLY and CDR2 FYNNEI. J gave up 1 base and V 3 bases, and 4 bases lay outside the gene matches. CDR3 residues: CASSDGTSGFQETQYF. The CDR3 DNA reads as TGTGCCAGCAGTGACGGGACTAGCGGTTTCCAAGAGACCCAGTACTTC. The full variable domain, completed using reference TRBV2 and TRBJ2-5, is EPEVTQTPSHQVTQMGQEVILRCVPISNHLYFYWYRQILGQKVEFLVSFYNNEISEKSEIFDDQFSVERPDGSNFTLKIRSTKLEDSAMYFCASSDGTSGFQETQYFGPGTRLLVL.

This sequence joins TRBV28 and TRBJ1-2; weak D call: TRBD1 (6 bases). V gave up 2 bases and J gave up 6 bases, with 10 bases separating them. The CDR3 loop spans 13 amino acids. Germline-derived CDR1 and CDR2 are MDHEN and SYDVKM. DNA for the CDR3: TGTGCCAGCAGTTTACTAGGGGGAAATGGCTACACCTTC. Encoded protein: CASSLLGGNGYTF.